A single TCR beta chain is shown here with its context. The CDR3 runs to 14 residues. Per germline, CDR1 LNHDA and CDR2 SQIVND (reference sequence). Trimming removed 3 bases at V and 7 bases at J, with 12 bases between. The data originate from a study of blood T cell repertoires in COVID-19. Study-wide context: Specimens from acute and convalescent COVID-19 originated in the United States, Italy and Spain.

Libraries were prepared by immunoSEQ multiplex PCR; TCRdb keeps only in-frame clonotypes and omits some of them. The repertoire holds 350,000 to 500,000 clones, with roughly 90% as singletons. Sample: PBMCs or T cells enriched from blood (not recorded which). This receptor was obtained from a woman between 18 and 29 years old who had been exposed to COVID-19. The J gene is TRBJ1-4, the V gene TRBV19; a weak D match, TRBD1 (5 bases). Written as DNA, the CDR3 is TGTGCCAGTAGTATCCGGATCGGGGGTGAAAAACTGTTTTTT. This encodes CASSIRIGGEKLFF. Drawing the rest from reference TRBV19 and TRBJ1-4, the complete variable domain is DGGITQSPKYLFRKEGQNVTLSCEQNLNHDAMYWYRQDPGQGLRLIYYSQIVNDFQKGDIAEGYSVSREKKESFPLTVTSAQKNPTAFYLCASSIRIGGEKLFFGSGTQLSVL.